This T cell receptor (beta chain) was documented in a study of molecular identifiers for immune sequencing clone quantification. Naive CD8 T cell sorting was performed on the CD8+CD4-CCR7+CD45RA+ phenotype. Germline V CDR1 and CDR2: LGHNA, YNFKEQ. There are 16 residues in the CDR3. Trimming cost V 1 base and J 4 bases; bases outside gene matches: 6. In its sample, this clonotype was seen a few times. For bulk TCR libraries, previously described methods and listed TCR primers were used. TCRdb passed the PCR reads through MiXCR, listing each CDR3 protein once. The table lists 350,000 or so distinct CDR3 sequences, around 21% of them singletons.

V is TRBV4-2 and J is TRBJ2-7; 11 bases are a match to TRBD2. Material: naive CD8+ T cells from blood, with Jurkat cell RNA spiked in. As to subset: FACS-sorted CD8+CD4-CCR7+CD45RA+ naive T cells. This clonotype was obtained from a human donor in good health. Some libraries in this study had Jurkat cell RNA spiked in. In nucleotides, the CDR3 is TGTGCCAGCAGCCAAGTCCTAGCGGGAGGTTCGTACGAGCAGTACTTC. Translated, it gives CASSQVLAGGSYEQYF.